This T cell receptor beta chain was sequenced in a study of T cell responses to AZD1222 COVID-19 vaccine. At the level of the study: Pooled in the analysis were second doses at about 4 or about 12 weeks. Findings and caveats of the study: Most donors were white British and more were female, and clonal diversity was possibly underestimated. Epitopes outside B.1.351 and B.1.1.7 mutated regions reportedly drew nearly half of spike TCRs.

V lost 6 bases, J lost 2 bases, and 11 bases stayed unmatched. The germline V gene has CDR1 MDHEN and CDR2 SYDVKM. This CDR3 is 16 amino acids long. This clone has only one observation. Its antigen is unknown. Libraries were prepared by immunoSEQ multiplex PCR; TCRdb keeps only in-frame clonotypes and omits some of them. Altogether roughly 150,000 clones are present, over 75% being singletons, with the ten largest covering more than 1.2%. The sequencing here drew on peripheral blood, taken on day 0 of AZD1222 vaccination. The chain employs TRBV28 and TRBJ2-7; 9 nucleotides line up with TRBD2. The source is an adult in good health. In DNA, the CDR3 is TGTGCCAGCAGCCCCCTCCTGCGGGAGGGAACCTACGAGCAGTACTTC. This codes for CASSPLLREGTYEQYF.